A single T cell receptor (beta chain) is shown here with its context. Its antigen is currently unknown. These data originate in a study of cytomegalovirus exposure and HLA in healthy donors. Study outcomes and limitations: A prior analysis recorded that most TCR beta V segments were productive about 87% or about 30% of the time. The study designated about 160 TCR beta chains cytomegalovirus-associated.

PCR primers comprised 60 Vbeta and 13 Jbeta primers. The protocol was immunoSEQ multiplex PCR, while the TCRdb copy is restricted to in-frame clones and leaves out a portion. This table has 97,000 or so clones, roughly 70% appearing once. The CDR3 is made up of 14 amino acids. V lost 3 bases and J lost 3; bases outside the gene matches: 1. Germline CDR1 is MNHEY and CDR2 is SMNVEV (reference sequence). Sequencing was performed on PBMCs. The receptor comes from a man in his fifties or sixties in good health and CMV-seronegative. V is TRBV27 and J is TRBJ2-7; 11 nucleotides agree with TRBD1. This chain's CDR3 is CASSFGTGGYEQYF. The DNA of the CDR3 is TGTGCCAGCAGTTTCGGGACAGGGGGCTACGAGCAGTACTTC.